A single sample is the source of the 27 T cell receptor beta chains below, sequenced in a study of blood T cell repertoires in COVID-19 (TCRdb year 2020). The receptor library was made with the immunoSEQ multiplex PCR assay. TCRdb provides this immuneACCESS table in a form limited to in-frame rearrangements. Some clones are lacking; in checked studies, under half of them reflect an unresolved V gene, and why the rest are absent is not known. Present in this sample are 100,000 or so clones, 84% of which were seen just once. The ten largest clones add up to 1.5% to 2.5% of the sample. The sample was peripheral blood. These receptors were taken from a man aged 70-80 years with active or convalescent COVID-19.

CDR3 in amino acids: CASRSLLAAQETQYF. CDR3 nucleotide sequence: TGTGCCAGCAGGTCCCTTCTAGCGGCCCAAGAGACCCAGTACTTC. The chain combines TRBV28 with TRBJ2-5, with 7 positions matching TRBD2. The germline CDR1 and CDR2 sequences are MDHEN and SYDVKM. Unmatched junction bases numbered 8, after V lost 6 bases and J lost 1 base. The CDR3 contains 15 residues.

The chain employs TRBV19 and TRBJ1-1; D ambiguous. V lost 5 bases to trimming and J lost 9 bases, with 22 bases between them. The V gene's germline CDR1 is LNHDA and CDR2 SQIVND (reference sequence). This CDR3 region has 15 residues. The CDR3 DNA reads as TGTGCCAGTAGTCAAAGCCCCCCAGGAGGGCCGAAAGCTTTCTTT. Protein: CASSQSPPGGPKAFF.

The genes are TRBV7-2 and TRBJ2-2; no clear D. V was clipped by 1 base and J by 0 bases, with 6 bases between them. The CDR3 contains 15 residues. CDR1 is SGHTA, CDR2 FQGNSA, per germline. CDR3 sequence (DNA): TGTGCCAGCAGCTTAGTGTCGGCGAACACCGGGGAGCTGTTTTTT. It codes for CASSLVSANTGELFF.

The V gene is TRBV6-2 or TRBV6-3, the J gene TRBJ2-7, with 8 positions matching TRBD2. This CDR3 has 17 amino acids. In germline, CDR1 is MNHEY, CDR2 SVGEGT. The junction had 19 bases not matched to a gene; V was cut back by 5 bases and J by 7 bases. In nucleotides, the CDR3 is TGTGCCAGCAGTCCCCATCGGGGGGGGGTACCTCTTTGGGAGCAGTACTTC. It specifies CASSPHRGGVPLWEQYF.

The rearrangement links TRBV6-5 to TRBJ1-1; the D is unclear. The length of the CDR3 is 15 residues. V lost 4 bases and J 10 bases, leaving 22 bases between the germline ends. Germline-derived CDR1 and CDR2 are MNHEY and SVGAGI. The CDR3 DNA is TGTGCCAGCAGTTCAAATTCGGTTGGCGGCATCGGAGCTTTCTTT. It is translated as CASSSNSVGGIGAFF.

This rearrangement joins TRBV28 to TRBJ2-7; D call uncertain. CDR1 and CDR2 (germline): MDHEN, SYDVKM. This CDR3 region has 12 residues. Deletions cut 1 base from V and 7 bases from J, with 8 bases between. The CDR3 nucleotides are TGTGCCAGCAGTTTATACGCTCGGGAGCAGTACTTC. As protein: CASSLYAREQYF. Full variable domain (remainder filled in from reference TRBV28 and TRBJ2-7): DVKVTQSSRYLVKRTGEKVFLECVQDMDHENMFWYRQDPGLGLRLIYFSYDVKMKEKGDIPEGYSVSREKKERFSLILESASTNQTSMYLCASSLYAREQYFGPGTRLTVT.

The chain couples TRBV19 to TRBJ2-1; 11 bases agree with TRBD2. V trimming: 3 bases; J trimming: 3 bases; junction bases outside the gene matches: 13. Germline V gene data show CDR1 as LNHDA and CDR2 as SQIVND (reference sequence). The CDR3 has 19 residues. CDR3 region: CASSISKKPGTSGYNEQFF. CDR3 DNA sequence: TGTGCCAGTAGTATCTCTAAAAAACCCGGGACTAGCGGCTACAATGAGCAGTTCTTC.

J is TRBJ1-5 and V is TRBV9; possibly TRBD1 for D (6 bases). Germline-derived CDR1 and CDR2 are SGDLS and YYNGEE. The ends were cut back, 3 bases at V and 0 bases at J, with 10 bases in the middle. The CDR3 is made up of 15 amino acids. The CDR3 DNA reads TGTGCCAGCAGCGCGGACAGTTCTAGCAATCAGCCCCAGCATTTT. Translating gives CASSADSSSNQPQHF. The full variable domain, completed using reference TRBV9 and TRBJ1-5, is DSGVTQTPKHLITATGQRVTLRCSPRSGDLSVYWYQQSLDQGLQFLIQYYNGEERAKGNILERFSAQQFPDLHSELNLSSLELGDSALYFCASSADSSSNQPQHFGDGTRLSIL.

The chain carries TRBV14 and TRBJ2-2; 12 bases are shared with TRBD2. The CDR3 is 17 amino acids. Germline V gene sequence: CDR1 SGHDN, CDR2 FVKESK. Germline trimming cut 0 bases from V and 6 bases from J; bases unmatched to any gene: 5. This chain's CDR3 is CASSQDLAGGVAGELFF. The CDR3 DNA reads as TGTGCCAGCAGCCAAGATCTAGCGGGAGGGGTTGCCGGGGAGCTGTTTTTT.

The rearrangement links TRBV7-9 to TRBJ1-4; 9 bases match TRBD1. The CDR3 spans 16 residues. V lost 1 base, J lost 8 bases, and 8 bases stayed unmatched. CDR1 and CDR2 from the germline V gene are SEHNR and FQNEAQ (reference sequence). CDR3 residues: CASSLVPGQGNEKLFF. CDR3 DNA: TGTGCCAGCAGCTTAGTGCCGGGACAGGGAAACGAAAAACTGTTTTTT.

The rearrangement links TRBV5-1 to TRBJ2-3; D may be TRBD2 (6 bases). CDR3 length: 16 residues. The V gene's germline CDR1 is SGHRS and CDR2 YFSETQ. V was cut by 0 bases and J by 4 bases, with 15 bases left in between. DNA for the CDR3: TGCGCCAGCAGCTTGGCCTCGGGGGTGGGGTCAGATACGCAGTATTTT. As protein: CASSLASGVGSDTQYF.

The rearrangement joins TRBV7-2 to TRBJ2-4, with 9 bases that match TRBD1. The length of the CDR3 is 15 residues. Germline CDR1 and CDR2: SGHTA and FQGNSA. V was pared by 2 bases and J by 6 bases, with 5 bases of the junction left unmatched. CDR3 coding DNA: TGTGCCAGCAGCTTAACGGCGGGACAGGGAAACATTCAGTACTTC. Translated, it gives CASSLTAGQGNIQYF.

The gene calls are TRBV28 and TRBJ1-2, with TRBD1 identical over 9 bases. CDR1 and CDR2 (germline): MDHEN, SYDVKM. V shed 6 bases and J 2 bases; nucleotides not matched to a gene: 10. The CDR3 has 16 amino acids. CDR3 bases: TGTGCCAGCAGCTTACTAACCGGGACAGGGAACTATGGCTACACCTTC. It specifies CASSLLTGTGNYGYTF.

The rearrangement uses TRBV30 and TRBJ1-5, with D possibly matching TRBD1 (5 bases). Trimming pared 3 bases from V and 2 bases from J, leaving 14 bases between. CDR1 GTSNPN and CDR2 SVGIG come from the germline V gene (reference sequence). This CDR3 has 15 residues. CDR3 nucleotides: TGTGCCTGGAGCGCCGGGGGGAGGGGCAATCAGCCCCAGCATTTT. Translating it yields CAWSAGGRGNQPQHF. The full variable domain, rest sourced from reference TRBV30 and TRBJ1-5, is SQTIHQWPATLVQPVGSPLSLECTVEGTSNPNLYWYRQAAGRGLQLLFYSVGIGQISSEVPQNLSASRPQDRQFILSSKKLLLSDSGFYLCAWSAGGRGNQPQHFGDGTRLSIL.

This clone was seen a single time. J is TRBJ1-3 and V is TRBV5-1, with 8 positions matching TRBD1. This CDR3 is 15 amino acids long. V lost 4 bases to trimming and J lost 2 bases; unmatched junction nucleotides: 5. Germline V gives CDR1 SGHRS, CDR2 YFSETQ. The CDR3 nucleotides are TGCGCCAGCAGCGAACCGACAGGGGCTGGAAACACCATATATTTT. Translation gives CASSEPTGAGNTIYF.

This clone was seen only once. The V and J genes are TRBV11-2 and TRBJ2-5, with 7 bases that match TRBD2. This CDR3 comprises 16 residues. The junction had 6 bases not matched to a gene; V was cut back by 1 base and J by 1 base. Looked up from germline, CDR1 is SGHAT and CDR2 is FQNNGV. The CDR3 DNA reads TGTGCCAGCAGCTTAGGAGTGGGGGGGTCCCAAGAGACCCAGTACTTC. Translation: CASSLGVGGSQETQYF.

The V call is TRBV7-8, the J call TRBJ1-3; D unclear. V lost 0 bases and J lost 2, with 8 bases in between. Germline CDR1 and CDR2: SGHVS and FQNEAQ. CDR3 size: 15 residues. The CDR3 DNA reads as TGTGCCAGCAGCTTAGCGGCAGTCCCTGGAAACACCATATATTTT. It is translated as CASSLAAVPGNTIYF.

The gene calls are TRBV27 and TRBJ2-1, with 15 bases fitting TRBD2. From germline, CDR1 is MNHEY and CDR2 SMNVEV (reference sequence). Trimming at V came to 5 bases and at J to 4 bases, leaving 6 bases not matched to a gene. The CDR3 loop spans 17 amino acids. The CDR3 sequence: CASSRTSGGASYNEQFF. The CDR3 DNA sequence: TGTGCCAGCAGTCGGACTAGCGGGGGGGCGTCTTACAATGAGCAGTTCTTC.

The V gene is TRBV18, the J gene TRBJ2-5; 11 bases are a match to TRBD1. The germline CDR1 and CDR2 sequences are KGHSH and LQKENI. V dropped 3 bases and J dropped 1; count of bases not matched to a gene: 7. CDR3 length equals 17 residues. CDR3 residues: CASSPLGQGASQETQYF. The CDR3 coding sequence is TGTGCCAGCTCACCCTTAGGACAGGGGGCATCCCAAGAGACCCAGTACTTC.

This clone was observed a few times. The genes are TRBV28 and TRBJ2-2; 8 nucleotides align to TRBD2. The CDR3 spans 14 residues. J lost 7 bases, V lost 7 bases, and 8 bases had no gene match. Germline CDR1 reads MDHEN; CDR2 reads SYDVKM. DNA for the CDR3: TGTGCCAGCAAAGCGGGGGATCAGGGCGGGGAGCTGTTTTTT. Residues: CASKAGDQGGELFF.

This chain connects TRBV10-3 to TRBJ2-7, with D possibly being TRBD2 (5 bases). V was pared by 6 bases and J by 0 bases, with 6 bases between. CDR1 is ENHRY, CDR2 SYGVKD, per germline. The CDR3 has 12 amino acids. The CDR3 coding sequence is TGTGCCATCAGGGACTCCTCCTACGAGCAGTACTTC. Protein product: CAIRDSSYEQYF.

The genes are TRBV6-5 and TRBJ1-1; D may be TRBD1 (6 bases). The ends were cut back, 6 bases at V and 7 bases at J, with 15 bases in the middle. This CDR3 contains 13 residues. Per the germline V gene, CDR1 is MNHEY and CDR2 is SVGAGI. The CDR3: CASRATWTDEAFF. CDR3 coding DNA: TGTGCCAGCAGGGCCACTTGGACAGATGAAGCTTTCTTT.

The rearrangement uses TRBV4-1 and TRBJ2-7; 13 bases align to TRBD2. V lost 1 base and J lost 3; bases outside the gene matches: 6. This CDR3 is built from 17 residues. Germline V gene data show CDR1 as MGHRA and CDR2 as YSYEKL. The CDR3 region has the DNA TGCGCCAGCAGCCAAGCTCGACTAGCGGGGGGTTTCTACGAGCAGTACTTC. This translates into CASSQARLAGGFYEQYF.

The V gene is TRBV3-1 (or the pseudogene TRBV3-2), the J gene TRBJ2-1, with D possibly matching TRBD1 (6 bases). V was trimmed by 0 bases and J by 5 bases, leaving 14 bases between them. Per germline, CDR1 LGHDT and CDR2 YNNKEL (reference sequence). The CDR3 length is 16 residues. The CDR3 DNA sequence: TGTGCCAGCAGCCAAGATTTAGGGGGTCCGGACAATGAGCAGTTCTTC. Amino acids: CASSQDLGGPDNEQFF.

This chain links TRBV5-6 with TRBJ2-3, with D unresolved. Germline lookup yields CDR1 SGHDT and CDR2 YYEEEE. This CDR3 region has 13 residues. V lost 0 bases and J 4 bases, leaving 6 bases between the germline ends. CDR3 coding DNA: TGTGCCAGCAGCTTGGCCTTTTCAGATACGCAGTATTTT. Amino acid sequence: CASSLAFSDTQYF.

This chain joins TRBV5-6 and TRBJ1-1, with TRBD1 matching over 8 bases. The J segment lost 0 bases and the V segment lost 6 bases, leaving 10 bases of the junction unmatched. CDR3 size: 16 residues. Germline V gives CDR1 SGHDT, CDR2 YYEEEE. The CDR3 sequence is CASKMQGASMNTEAFF. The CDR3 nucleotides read TGTGCCAGCAAAATGCAGGGGGCATCGATGAACACTGAAGCTTTCTTT.

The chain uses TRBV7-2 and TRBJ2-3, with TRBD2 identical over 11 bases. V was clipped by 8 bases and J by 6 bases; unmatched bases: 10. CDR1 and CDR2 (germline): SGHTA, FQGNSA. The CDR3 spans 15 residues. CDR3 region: CASSLSGGARDTQYF. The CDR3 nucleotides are TGTGCCAGCTCTCTTAGCGGGGGGGCCAGGGATACGCAGTATTTT.